This T cell receptor (beta chain) was sequenced in a study of shared clonotypes between healthy human individuals. In the study overall: Researchers drew samples from two women and three men aged 18 to 49. General observations from the study: Clonotypes shared by all four donors outscored non-shared clonotypes in generation probability.

The assay was immunoSEQ multiplex PCR, and TCRdb's table has in-frame clones only and misses some. This table holds around 1.6 million clones, under 99% found once. This clone came up once. Its antigen is unknown. The CDR3 sequence is 15 residues long. The sample was naive CD4+ T cells sorted from blood. As for subset: CD45RA+ positively selected. This chain joins TRBV1 and TRBJ2-5. TRBV1 is annotated as a pseudogene. The clonotype originates from a man in his thirties or forties in good health. The CDR3 protein is CTSSQETHTKETQYF. The CDR3 DNA sequence: TGCACCAGCAGCCAAGAGACGCACACCAAAGAGACCCAGTACTTC.